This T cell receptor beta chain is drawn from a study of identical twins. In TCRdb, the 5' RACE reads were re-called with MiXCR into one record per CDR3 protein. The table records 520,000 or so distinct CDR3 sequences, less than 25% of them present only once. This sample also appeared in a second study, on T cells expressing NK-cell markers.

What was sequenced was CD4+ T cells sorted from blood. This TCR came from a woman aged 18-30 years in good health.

The CDR3 nucleotides read TGTGCCAGCAGCTTAAGAGGACAGGGGGGCATCTATGGCTACACCTTC. Amino acid sequence: CASSLRGQGGIYGYTF. The rearrangement joins TRBV12-3 or TRBV12-4 to TRBJ1-2; TRBD1 aligns across 10 bases. Unmatched junction bases numbered 11, after V lost 6 bases and J lost 4 bases. The CDR3 contains 16 residues.